This T cell receptor (beta chain) was retrieved from a study of blood T cell repertoires in COVID-19. Study-level information: From the United States, Italy and Spain came samples of acute and convalescent COVID-19. The analysed material was cDNA or gDNA that came from T cells, B-cell-depleted T cells, or PBMCs.

Original handling: Amplification of reference gene primers provided the estimated nucleated cell counts. Libraries were prepared by immunoSEQ multiplex PCR; TCRdb keeps only in-frame clonotypes and omits some of them. The V and J calls and clone size are taken from that table; D and trimming were inferred from the DNA. The repertoire holds some 240,000 clones, with 70% to 90% as singletons. The CDR3 runs to 15 residues. Germline loops: CDR1 SGHKS, CDR2 YYEKEE (reference sequence). After removal of 2 bases from V and 9 bases from J, the junction contained 11 bases not matched to a gene. The J gene is TRBJ2-1, the V gene TRBV5-5; 7 bases match TRBD2. Sequencing used peripheral blood. This sequence was found in a woman in her 70s with COVID-19, enrolled during active disease. As DNA, the CDR3 is TGTGCCAGCAGCTTTCGGTGGGAGGGCCCGTTTGAGCAGTTCTTC. Its protein is CASSFRWEGPFEQFF. The whole variable domain, filled in from reference TRBV5-5 and TRBJ2-1, reads DAGVTQSPTHLIKTRGQQVTLRCSPISGHKSVSWYQQVLGQGPQFIFQYYEKEERGRGNFPDRFSARQFPNYSSELNVNALLLGDSALYLCASSFRWEGPFEQFFGPGTRLTVL.